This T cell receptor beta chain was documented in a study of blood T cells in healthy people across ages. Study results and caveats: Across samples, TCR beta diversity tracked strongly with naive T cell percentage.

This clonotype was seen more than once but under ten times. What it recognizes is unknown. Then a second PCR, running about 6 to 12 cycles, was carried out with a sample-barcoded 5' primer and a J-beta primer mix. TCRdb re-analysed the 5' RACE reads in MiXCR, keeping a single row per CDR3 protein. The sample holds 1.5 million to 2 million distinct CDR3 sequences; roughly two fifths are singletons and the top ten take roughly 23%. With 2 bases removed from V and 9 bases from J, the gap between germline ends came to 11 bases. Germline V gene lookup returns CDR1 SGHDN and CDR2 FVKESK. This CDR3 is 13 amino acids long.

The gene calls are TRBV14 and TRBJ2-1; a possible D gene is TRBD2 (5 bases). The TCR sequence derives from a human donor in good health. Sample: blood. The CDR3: CASSQLAGIEQFF. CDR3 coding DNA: TGTGCCAGCAGCCAACTAGCTGGGATTGAGCAGTTCTTC. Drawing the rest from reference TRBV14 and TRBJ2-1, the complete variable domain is EAGVTQFPSHSVIEKGQTVTLRCDPISGHDNLYWYRRVMGKEIKFLLHFVKESKQDESGMPNNRFLAERTGGTYSTLKVQPAELEDSGVYFCASSQLAGIEQFFGPGTRLTVL.